The 26 T cell receptor beta chains below were found in one sample sequenced in a study of T cell repertoires in cytomegalovirus infection. TCRdb itself ran the reads through MiXCR, one entry per CDR3 protein. The repertoire includes around 740,000 distinct CDR3 sequences, approximately 40% of them detected once, and about 2.8% sits in the top ten. Sample: PBMCs. The receptors were gathered from a human donor in good health (CMV status not recorded). Some clones in this sample may be carry-over from other donors' samples.

This clonotype was detected a few times. The chain combines TRBV12-3 or TRBV12-4 with TRBJ1-2; D gene ambiguous. The CDR3 has 13 residues. V was trimmed by 6 bases and J by 7 bases, leaving 15 bases between them. CDR3 sequence: CASSTQMGSGYTF. In nucleotides, the CDR3 is TGTGCCAGCAGCACACAAATGGGGTCTGGCTACACCTTC.

This sequence joins TRBV5-1 and TRBJ2-2; D is perhaps TRBD1 (6 bases). There are 14 residues in the CDR3. The germline V and J ends were trimmed by 6 bases and 4 bases, with 13 bases remaining between them. Germline-derived CDR1 and CDR2 are SGHRS and YFSETQ. The CDR3 spells CASNGGRGTGELFF. DNA for the CDR3: TGCGCCAGCAATGGGGGCCGGGGCACCGGGGAGCTGTTTTTT.

This clonotype was picked up a small number of times. The gene calls are TRBV19 and TRBJ2-1; D is unresolved. This CDR3 has 15 amino acids. The V gene lost 1 base and the J gene lost 0 bases, with 7 bases spanning the gap. Germline V gives CDR1 LNHDA, CDR2 SQIVND (reference sequence). CDR3 protein: CASSIARASYNEQFF. The CDR3 DNA reads as TGTGCCAGTAGTATAGCAAGGGCCTCCTACAATGAGCAGTTCTTC.

This sequence joins TRBV19 and TRBJ2-1, with TRBD2 as a possible D gene (6 bases). The CDR3 contains 15 residues. Trimming pared 5 bases from V and 3 bases from J, leaving 14 bases between. Germline assignment: CDR1 LNHDA and CDR2 SQIVND (reference sequence). The CDR3 sequence is CASSSHLASYNEQFF. The CDR3 nucleotides are TGTGCCAGTAGTTCCCACCTAGCGAGCTACAATGAGCAGTTCTTC.

V and J are TRBV6-1 and TRBJ1-1, with a tentative D call TRBD1 (6 bases). Trimming pared 10 bases from V and 1 base from J, leaving 22 bases between. The CDR3 has 16 amino acids. Germline CDR1 is MNHNS and CDR2 is SASEGT. As DNA, the CDR3 is TGTGCCACCAAAGCGGGGGCACGCTTCTCGAACACTGAAGCTTTCTTT. This codes for CATKAGARFSNTEAFF.

The chain links TRBV30 to TRBJ2-7, with a possible D match to TRBD1 (5 bases). This CDR3 has 12 amino acids. V lost 0 bases, J lost 5 bases, and 8 bases lay in between. Germline V lookup: CDR1 GTSNPN, CDR2 SVGIG (reference sequence). The CDR3 here is CAWSVGRDEQYF. Here the CDR3 DNA reads TGTGCCTGGAGTGTAGGCAGGGACGAGCAGTACTTC.

This clonotype has a handful of counts. CDR3 bases: TGTGCCAGCAGCCTAACGACTAGCGGGGGGACAGATACGCAGTATTTT. Translated: CASSLTTSGGTDTQYF. This rearrangement joins TRBV11-2 to TRBJ2-3; 13 nucleotides match TRBD2. This CDR3 has 16 amino acids. Germline CDR1 reads SGHAT; CDR2 reads FQNNGV. V shed 5 bases and J 3 bases; nucleotides not matched to a gene: 5.

This clonotype was found a few times. CDR3 coding DNA: TGTGCCAGCAGCAAAGCGGAGCGGGTCCCTCCCGGGGAGCTGTTTTTT. It encodes CASSKAERVPPGELFF. The chain recombines TRBV7-6 with TRBJ2-2; tentative D call: TRBD2 (6 bases). V lost 5 bases, J lost 6 bases, and 19 bases lay in between. CDR1 is SGHVS, CDR2 FNYEAQ, per germline. CDR3 size: 16 residues. The whole variable domain, filled in from reference TRBV7-6 and TRBJ2-2, reads GAGVSQSPRYKVTKRGQDVALRCDPISGHVSLYWYRQALGQGPEFLTYFNYEAQQDKSGLPNDRFSAERPEGSISTLTIQRTEQRDSAMYRCASSKAERVPPGELFFGEGSRLTVL.

This clonotype turned up a few times. The chain links TRBV28 to TRBJ1-1, with D maybe TRBD1 (5 bases). The germline V gene encodes CDR1 MDHEN and CDR2 SYDVKM. Trimming removed 2 bases from V and 8 bases from J, with 21 bases in between. This CDR3 has 16 residues. CDR3 loop: CASSLNPRGGWGEAFF. CDR3 DNA: TGTGCCAGCAGTTTAAACCCCCGGGGCGGGTGGGGAGAAGCTTTCTTT.

This clonotype was counted only a few times. CDR3 sequence: CASSFGAVYEQYF. CDR3 coding DNA: TGTGCCAGCAGCTTCGGGGCTGTCTACGAGCAGTACTTC. The chain links TRBV5-6 to TRBJ2-7; D is perhaps TRBD1 or TRBD2 (5 bases each). The V gene's germline CDR1 is SGHDT and CDR2 YYEEEE. Between the trimmed V and J ends, which lost 2 bases and 3 bases, there was a span of 9 bases. The CDR3 has 13 amino acids.

This clonotype was picked up a small number of times. V and J are TRBV27 and TRBJ2-2; D possibly corresponds to TRBD2 (5 bases). The length of the CDR3 is 15 residues. Germline values: CDR1 MNHEY, CDR2 SMNVEV (reference sequence). V lost 4 bases and J 4 bases, leaving 13 bases between the germline ends. The CDR3 DNA follows: TGTGCCAGCAGTTGGTTTGAGCGGACCACCGGGGAGCTGTTTTTT. Translation: CASSWFERTTGELFF.

V is TRBV28 and J is TRBJ2-3, with 11 bases aligning to TRBD2. The CDR3 is made up of 17 amino acids. J lost 1 base, V lost 6 bases, and 9 bases had no gene match. CDR1 MDHEN and CDR2 SYDVKM come from the germline V gene. CDR3 protein: CASRFSGRAVGTDTQYF. CDR3 DNA sequence: TGTGCCAGCAGATTTAGCGGGAGGGCCGTCGGCACAGATACGCAGTATTTT.

This clonotype was seen once. The rearrangement joins TRBV6-5 to TRBJ2-1; 8 positions match TRBD2. There are 12 residues in the CDR3. The germline V gene has CDR1 MNHEY and CDR2 SVGAGI. Trimming removed 2 bases from V and 13 bases from J; junction bases left unmatched: 4. CDR3 sequence reads: CASSYISGTQFF. DNA of the CDR3: TGTGCCAGCAGTTACATTAGCGGGACTCAGTTCTTC.

The chain carries TRBV2 and TRBJ1-4; no firm D call. Trimming cost V 4 bases and J 0 bases, with 9 bases left between them. This CDR3 is 15 amino acids long. Germline V CDR1 and CDR2: SNHLY, FYNNEI. The CDR3 DNA reads as TGTGCCAGCAGTGCGGGATTGTCAACTAATGAAAAACTGTTTTTT. It is translated as CASSAGLSTNEKLFF.

This clonotype occurred a few times. The chain links TRBV20-1 to TRBJ1-4; 8 bases are a match to TRBD1. CDR3 length equals 16 residues. With 3 bases clipped from V and 2 bases from J, the junction kept 8 bases outside the gene matches. CDR1 DFQATT and CDR2 SNEGSKA come from the germline V gene (reference sequence). In nucleotides, the CDR3 is TGCAGTGCTAGTGAGGACAGGGCCGGGACTAATGAAAAACTGTTTTTT. Residues: CSASEDRAGTNEKLFF.

This clonotype was recorded a few times. The chain links TRBV11-2 to TRBJ1-1; D possibly corresponds to TRBD1 (6 bases). The CDR3 has 14 amino acids. Trimming took 3 bases from V and 3 from J, leaving 11 bases between them. Germline V gives CDR1 SGHAT, CDR2 FQNNGV. CDR3 sequence: CASSFRGADTEAFF. CDR3 bases: TGTGCCAGCAGCTTCAGGGGAGCGGACACTGAAGCTTTCTTT.

The chain couples TRBV29-1 to TRBJ1-5; D is possibly TRBD1 (6 bases). Looked up from germline, CDR1 is SQVTM and CDR2 is ANQGSEA. The CDR3 loop spans 14 amino acids. The V gene lost 6 bases and the J gene lost 3 bases, with 15 bases spanning the gap. This CDR3 reads CSVTLGGNNQPQHF. The CDR3 region has the DNA TGCAGCGTCACCCTAGGGGGAAACAATCAGCCCCAGCATTTT.

This clonotype was counted at least ten times. The chain is built from TRBV28 and TRBJ1-5; a possible D gene is TRBD1 (6 bases). Per the germline V gene, CDR1 is MDHEN and CDR2 is SYDVKM. There are 13 residues in the CDR3. The V and J ends lost 4 bases and 3 bases respectively, with 7 bases between them. CDR3 loop: CASSWTVNQPQHF. CDR3 coding DNA: TGTGCCAGCAGTTGGACAGTCAATCAGCCCCAGCATTTT.

This clonotype was seen a handful of times. The chain is built from TRBV7-9 and TRBJ2-2; TRBD1 might be the D (5 bases). This CDR3 region has 16 residues. The V end lost 4 bases, the J end lost 6 bases, and 18 bases lay between the germline ends. The germline V gene encodes CDR1 SEHNR and CDR2 FQNEAQ (reference sequence). The CDR3 nucleotides read TGTGCCAGCAGCTGGGGCGAAGAAGTATCCGCCGGGGAGCTGTTTTTT. It yields the protein CASSWGEEVSAGELFF.

This clonotype was picked up many times. This chain connects TRBV28 to TRBJ1-5, with no clear D. V gave up 1 base and J gave up 0 bases, with 16 bases separating them. The germline V gene encodes CDR1 MDHEN and CDR2 SYDVKM. CDR3 length: 18 residues. In nucleotides, the CDR3 is TGTGCCAGCAGTTTATACCCCCGGCAGAAGGATAGCAATCAGCCCCAGCATTTT. This translates into CASSLYPRQKDSNQPQHF.

The chain couples TRBV27 to TRBJ1-3; a possible D gene is TRBD1 (5 bases). The V gene lost 6 bases and the J gene lost 5 bases, with 8 bases spanning the gap. Looked up from germline, CDR1 is MNHEY and CDR2 is SMNVEV (reference sequence). The CDR3 consists of 12 residues. Here the CDR3 DNA reads TGTGCCAGCAGGGGGGAACGAAACACCATATATTTT. Its protein product is CASRGERNTIYF.

The chain joins TRBV20-1 to TRBJ1-6; D is unclear. The CDR3 runs 15 residues. Germline V gives CDR1 DFQATT, CDR2 SNEGSKA (reference sequence). Trimming pared 5 bases from V and 5 bases from J, leaving 16 bases between. The CDR3 DNA sequence: TGCAGTGCTCCCACGGGATCAGGAGATAATTCACCCCTCCACTTT. Translated, it gives CSAPTGSGDNSPLHF.

This clonotype was seen many times. The V and J genes are TRBV28 and TRBJ1-2, with unresolved D. The CDR3 has 12 amino acids. Trimming took off 5 bases at V and 8 bases at J, with 12 bases between the two ends. Germline loops: CDR1 MDHEN, CDR2 SYDVKM. CDR3 region: CASSPETRGYTF. CDR3 DNA: TGTGCCAGCAGTCCGGAGACTCGGGGCTACACCTTC.

This chain links TRBV6-1 with TRBJ2-3; 8 bases agree with TRBD2. The germline V gene has CDR1 MNHNS and CDR2 SASEGT. After removal of 5 bases from V and 0 bases from J, the junction contained 7 bases not matched to a gene. The CDR3 contains 16 residues. CDR3 DNA: TGTGCCAGCAGTTTACTAGCGGCGTCTAGCACAGATACGCAGTATTTT. It codes for CASSLLAASSTDTQYF.

The rearrangement links TRBV7-3 to TRBJ2-1; 7 nucleotides line up with TRBD2. From germline, CDR1 is SGHTA and CDR2 FQGTGA. The CDR3 spans 13 residues. The V segment lost 8 bases and the J segment 5 bases; nucleotides outside the gene matches: 6. The CDR3 bases are TGTGCCAGCGGCGGGGGACGAAACAATGAGCAGTTCTTC. It codes for CASGGGRNNEQFF.

There are a few counts of this clonotype. The chain is built from TRBV7-9 and TRBJ1-2, with D unclear. CDR1 is SEHNR and CDR2 is FQNEAQ in the germline V gene (reference sequence). Trimming stripped 5 bases from V and 4 bases from J, with 17 bases between. The CDR3 runs to 15 residues. The CDR3 DNA reads as TGTGCCAGCAGCCCCCAAGGCGGGTTTAGCTATGGCTACACCTTC. This gives the protein CASSPQGGFSYGYTF. The variable domain in full, completed from reference TRBV7-9 and TRBJ1-2, reads DTGVSQNPRHKITKRGQNVTFRCDPISEHNRLYWYRQTLGQGPEFLTYFQNEAQLEKSRLLSDRFSAERPKGSFSTLEIQRTEQGDSAMYLCASSPQGGFSYGYTFGSGTRLTVV.